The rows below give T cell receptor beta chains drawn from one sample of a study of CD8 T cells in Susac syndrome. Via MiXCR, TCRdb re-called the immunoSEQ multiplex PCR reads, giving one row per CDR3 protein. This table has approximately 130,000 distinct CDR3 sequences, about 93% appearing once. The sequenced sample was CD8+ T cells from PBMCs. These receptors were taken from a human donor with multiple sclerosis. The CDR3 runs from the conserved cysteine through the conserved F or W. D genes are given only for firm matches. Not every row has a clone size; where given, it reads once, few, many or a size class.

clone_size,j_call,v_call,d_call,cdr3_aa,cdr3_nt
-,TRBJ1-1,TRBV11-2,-,CASSFTHDEAFF,TGTGCCAGCAGCTTTACTCACGATGAAGCTTTCTTT
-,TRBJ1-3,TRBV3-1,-,CASSQDWVSSGNTIYF,TGTGCCAGCAGCCAAGATTGGGTGAGCTCTGGAAACACCATATATTTT
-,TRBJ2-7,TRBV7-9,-,CASSFKGSYEQYF,TGTGCCAGCAGCTTTAAGGGCTCCTACGAGCAGTACTTC
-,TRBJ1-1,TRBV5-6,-,CASSLGAGNEAFF,TGTGCCAGCAGCTTGGGCGCAGGGAATGAGGCTTTCTTT
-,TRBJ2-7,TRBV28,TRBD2,CASSSSGRPYEQYF,TGTGCCAGCAGTTCTAGCGGGCGCCCCTACGAGCAGTACTTC
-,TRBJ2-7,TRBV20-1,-,CSARDLDKAYEQYF,TGCAGTGCTAGAGATCTGGACAAAGCCTACGAGCAGTACTTC
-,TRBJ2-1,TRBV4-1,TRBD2,CASSLIWTSTPGDEQFF,TGCGCCAGCAGCCTGATTTGGACTAGCACCCCCGGCGATGAGCAGTTCTTC
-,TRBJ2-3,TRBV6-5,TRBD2,CASTMTSGTDTQYF,TGTGCCAGCACTATGACTAGCGGCACAGATACGCAGTATTTT
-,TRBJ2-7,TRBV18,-,CASSQGGIAYEQYF,TGTGCCAGTTCCCAGGGTGGAATCGCCTACGAGCAGTACTTC
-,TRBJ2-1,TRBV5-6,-,CASSLGVREQFF,TGTGCCAGCAGCTTGGGGGTTCGTGAGCAGTTCTTC
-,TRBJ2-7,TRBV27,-,CASTPSRGWYEQYF,TGTGCCAGCACCCCAAGCCGGGGTTGGTACGAGCAGTACTTC
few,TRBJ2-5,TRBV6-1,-,CASSETYQETQYF,TGTGCCAGCAGTGAGACCTATCAAGAGACCCAGTACTTC
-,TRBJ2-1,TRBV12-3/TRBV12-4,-,CASSQGVESSGDNEQFF,TGTGCCAGCAGTCAGGGGGTAGAGTCCTCGGGGGACAATGAGCAGTTCTTC
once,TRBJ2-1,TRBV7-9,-,CASSWGLVRHNEQFF,TGTGCCAGCAGCTGGGGACTGGTTCGCCACAATGAGCAGTTCTTC
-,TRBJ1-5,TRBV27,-,CASSLSGVQPQHF,TGTGCCAGCAGTTTAAGTGGAGTTCAGCCCCAGCATTTT
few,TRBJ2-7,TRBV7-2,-,CASSLGGVGEQYF,TGTGCCAGCAGTTTAGGTGGGGTGGGCGAGCAGTACTTC
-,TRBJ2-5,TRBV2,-,CASSEPNGETQYF,TGTGCCAGCAGTGAGCCGAATGGCGAGACCCAGTACTTC
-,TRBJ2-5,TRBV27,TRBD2,CASSPGGIIEYF,TGTGCCAGCAGTCCGGGGGGGATAATCGAGTACTTC
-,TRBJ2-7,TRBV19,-,CASKRGEGEQYF,TGTGCCAGTAAGAGGGGAGAAGGAGAGCAGTACTTC
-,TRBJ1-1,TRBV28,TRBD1,CASRETGGYTEAFF,TGTGCCAGCAGGGAAACAGGGGGCTACACTGAAGCTTTCTTT
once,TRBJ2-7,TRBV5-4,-,CASSLAEDTYEQYF,TGTGCCAGCAGCTTGGCCGAAGACACCTACGAGCAGTACTTC
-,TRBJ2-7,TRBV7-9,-,CASSLDVEGDTEQYF,TGTGCCAGCAGCTTAGATGTAGAGGGGGATACCGAGCAGTACTTC
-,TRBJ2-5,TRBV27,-,CASWGVKETQYF,TGTGCCAGCTGGGGGGTTAAAGAGACCCAGTACTTC
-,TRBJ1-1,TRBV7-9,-,CASSLGTGLNTEAFF,TGTGCCAGCAGCTTAGGTACGGGACTTAACACTGAAGCTTTCTTT
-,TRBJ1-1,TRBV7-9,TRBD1,CASSEAGQVLTEAFF,TGTGCCAGCAGCGAGGCGGGACAGGTATTGACTGAAGCTTTCTTT
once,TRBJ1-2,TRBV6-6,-,CASTLSTGIGNYGYTF,TGTGCCAGCACTCTCTCAACCGGGATCGGTAACTATGGCTACACCTTC
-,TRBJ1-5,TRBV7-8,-,CASSLGMQPQHF,TGTGCCAGCAGCTTAGGTATGCAGCCCCAGCATTTT
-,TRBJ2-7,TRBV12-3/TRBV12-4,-,CASSVPGRAYEQYF,TGTGCCAGCAGTGTTCCCGGGAGAGCCTACGAGCAGTACTTC
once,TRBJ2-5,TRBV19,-,CASSITQSQETQYF,TGTGCCAGTAGTATAACCCAAAGCCAAGAGACCCAGTACTTC
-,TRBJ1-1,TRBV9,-,CASSGTPNTEAFF,TGTGCCAGCAGCGGGACACCGAACACTGAAGCTTTCTTT
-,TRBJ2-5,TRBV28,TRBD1,CASHTHLDRARETQYF,TGTGCCAGCCACACCCACCTAGACAGGGCCAGAGAGACCCAGTACTTC
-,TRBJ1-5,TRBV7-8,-,CASSPGRDQPQHF,TGTGCCAGCAGCCCGGGACGGGATCAGCCCCAGCATTTT
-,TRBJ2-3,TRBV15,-,CATSRLSTDTQYF,TGTGCCACCAGCAGATTAAGCACAGATACGCAGTATTTT
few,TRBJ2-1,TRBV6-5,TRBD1,CASSYSGTGKQFF,TGTGCCAGCAGTTACTCGGGGACAGGGAAACAGTTCTTC
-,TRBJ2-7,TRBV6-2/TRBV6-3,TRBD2,CASSHLQRETDEQYF,TGTGCCAGCAGCCATCTCCAGCGGGAGACCGACGAGCAGTACTTC
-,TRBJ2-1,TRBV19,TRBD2,CASTLSGYSYNEQFF,TGTGCCAGCACTCTTAGCGGGTACTCCTACAATGAGCAGTTCTTC
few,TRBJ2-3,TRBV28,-,CASSFPESDSTDTQYF,TGTGCCAGCAGTTTCCCGGAGTCTGACAGCACAGATACGCAGTATTTT
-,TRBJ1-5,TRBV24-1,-,CATSEGGDQHF,TGTGCCACCAGTGAAGGCGGCGACCAGCATTTT
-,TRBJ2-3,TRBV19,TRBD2,CASSPSGIPDTQYF,TGTGCCAGTAGTCCGAGCGGGATTCCAGATACGCAGTATTTT
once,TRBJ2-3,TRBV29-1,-,CSAEPTSYTQYF,TGCAGCGCCGAACCCACTAGCTATACGCAGTATTTT
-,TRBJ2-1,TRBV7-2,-,CASSLGSGSFF,TGTGCCAGCAGCCTCGGATCCGGATCGTTCTTC
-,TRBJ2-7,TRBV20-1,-,CSAGTGWSPDEQYF,TGCAGTGCTGGGACGGGGTGGAGCCCGGACGAGCAGTACTTC
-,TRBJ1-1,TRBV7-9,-,CASSLVPEDTEAFF,TGTGCCAGCAGCTTAGTACCAGAGGACACTGAAGCTTTCTTT
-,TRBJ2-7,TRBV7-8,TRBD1,CASYGDSYEQYF,TGTGCCAGCTACGGGGACAGTTACGAGCAGTACTTC
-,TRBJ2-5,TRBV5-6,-,CASSLTPTLTGKETQYF,TGTGCCAGCAGCCTTACTCCGACCCTGACAGGAAAAGAGACCCAGTACTTC
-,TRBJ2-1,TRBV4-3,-,CASSQPSREQFF,TGCGCCAGCAGCCAACCTAGCCGTGAGCAGTTCTTC
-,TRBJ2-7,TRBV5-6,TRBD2,CASSLARRERLYEQYF,TGTGCCAGCAGCTTGGCCCGGCGGGAGAGGCTTTACGAGCAGTACTTC
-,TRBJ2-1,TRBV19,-,CASSGGTHSYNEQFF,TGTGCCAGTAGTGGCGGGACTCACTCCTACAATGAGCAGTTCTTC
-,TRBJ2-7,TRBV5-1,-,CASSPSGLSPYEQYF,TGCGCCAGCAGCCCCTCGGGACTGTCTCCCTACGAGCAGTACTTC
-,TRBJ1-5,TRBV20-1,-,CSARTAGRNQPQHF,TGCAGTGCTCGGACGGCAGGTAGGAATCAGCCCCAGCATTTT